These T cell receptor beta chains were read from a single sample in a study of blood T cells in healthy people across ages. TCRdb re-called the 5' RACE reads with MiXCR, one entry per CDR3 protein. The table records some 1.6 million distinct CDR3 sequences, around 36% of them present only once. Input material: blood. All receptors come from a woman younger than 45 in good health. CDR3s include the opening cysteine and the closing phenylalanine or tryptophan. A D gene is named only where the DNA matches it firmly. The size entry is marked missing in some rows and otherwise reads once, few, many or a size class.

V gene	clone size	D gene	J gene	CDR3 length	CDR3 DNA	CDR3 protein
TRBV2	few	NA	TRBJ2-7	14	TGTGCCAGCAGTGAACAGGCCGGCCACTACGAGCAGTACTTC	CASSEQAGHYEQYF
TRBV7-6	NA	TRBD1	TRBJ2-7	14	TGTGCCAGCAGCTACAGGGGCGAAACCTACGAGCAGTACTTC	CASSYRGETYEQYF
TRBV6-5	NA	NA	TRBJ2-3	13	TGTGCCAGCAGTTACCCCGGGGTGGATACGCAGTATTTT	CASSYPGVDTQYF
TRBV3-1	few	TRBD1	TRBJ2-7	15	TGTGCCAGCAGCCAATTTGTCGGACAGGGCTACGAGCAGTACTTC	CASSQFVGQGYEQYF
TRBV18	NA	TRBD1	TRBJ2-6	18	TGTGCCAGCCCCTCCGGAAGACAGGGGGCTTCTGGGGCCAACGTCCAGACTTTC	CASPSGRQGASGANVQTF
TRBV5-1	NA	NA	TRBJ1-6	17	TGCGCCAGCAGCACGGACCCCACAGGCTCCTATAATTCACCCCTCCACTTT	CASSTDPTGSYNSPLHF
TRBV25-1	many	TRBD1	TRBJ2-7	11	TGTGCCAGCAGAAACAGGGGGGAGCAGTACTTC	CASRNRGEQYF
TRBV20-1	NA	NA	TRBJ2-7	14	TGCAGTGCTAGAGCACAGTGGAGAATCTACGAGCAGTACTTC	CSARAQWRIYEQYF
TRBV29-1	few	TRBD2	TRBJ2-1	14	TGCAGCGTGATTGGGACTAGCATTGGCAATGAGCAGTTCTTC	CSVIGTSIGNEQFF
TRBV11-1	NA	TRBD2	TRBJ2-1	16	TGTGCCAGCAGCGCAGCCCCCTTGGGCGGGGGGGTTGAGCAGTTCTTC	CASSAAPLGGGVEQFF
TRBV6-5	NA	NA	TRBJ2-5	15	TGTACCAGCGGTTCGGACTACCCGTACCAAGAGACCCAGTACTTC	CTSGSDYPYQETQYF
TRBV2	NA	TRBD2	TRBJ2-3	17	TGTGCCAGCCGTCCGGGGAGGCTAGCGGGTGCCCTGGATACGCAGTATTTT	CASRPGRLAGALDTQYF
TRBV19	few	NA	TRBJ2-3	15	TGTGCCAGTAGTACCGGACAGCGAAGCACAGATACGCAGTATTTT	CASSTGQRSTDTQYF
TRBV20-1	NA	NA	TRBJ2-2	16	TGCAGTGCTAGAGATTTTAGACAGTGGGGCACCGGGGAGCTGTTTTTT	CSARDFRQWGTGELFF
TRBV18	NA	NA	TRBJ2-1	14	TGTGCCAGCTCCGTCAACGGGGACGAAGAGTGGCAGTTCTTC	CASSVNGDEEWQFF
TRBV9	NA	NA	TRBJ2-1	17	TGTGCCAGCAGCGCGCTGCTGGGCCCACCCGGGCTCAATGAGCAGTTCTTC	CASSALLGPPGLNEQFF
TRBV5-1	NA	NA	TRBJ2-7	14	TGCGCCAGCAGCCCGGAGGAGGGGTCCTACGAGCAGTACTTC	CASSPEEGSYEQYF
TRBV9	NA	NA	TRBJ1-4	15	TGTGCCAGCAGCGTAGATGGGACAACTAATGAAAAACTGTTTTTT	CASSVDGTTNEKLFF
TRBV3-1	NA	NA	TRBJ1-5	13	TGTGCCAGCAGCCAAATGGTAGGGCAGCCCCAGCATTTT	CASSQMVGQPQHF
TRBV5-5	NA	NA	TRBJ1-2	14	TGTGCCAGCAGCATTGAGACAGAATACTATGGCTACACCTTC	CASSIETEYYGYTF
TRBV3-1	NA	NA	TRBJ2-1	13	TGTGCCAGCAGGCCTCCAGGTAACAATGAGCAGTTCTTC	CASRPPGNNEQFF
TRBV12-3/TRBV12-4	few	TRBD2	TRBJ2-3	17	TGTGCCAGCAGTTTCGGGACTAGCGGGGGCTCCACAGATACGCAGTATTTT	CASSFGTSGGSTDTQYF
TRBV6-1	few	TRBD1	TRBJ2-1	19	TGTGCCAGCAGTCGCACCCTGAGAGGCGGGACAGGGGACCCCAATGAGCAGTTCTTC	CASSRTLRGGTGDPNEQFF
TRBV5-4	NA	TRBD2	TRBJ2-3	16	TGTGCCAGCAGCTTGGCCCAGCGGGGGGTCACAGATACGCAGTATTTT	CASSLAQRGVTDTQYF
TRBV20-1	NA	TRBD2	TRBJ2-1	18	TGCAGTGCTACCAGACTAGCGGGGGCCTCGCCCGGCTACAATGAGCAGTTCTTC	CSATRLAGASPGYNEQFF
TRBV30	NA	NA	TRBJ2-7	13	TGTGCCTGGAGTGTATTAGGGAGCGACGAGCAGTACTTC	CAWSVLGSDEQYF
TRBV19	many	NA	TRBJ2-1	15	TGTGCCAGTAGCCCCCCTGAGACAGACTACAATGAGCAGTTCTTC	CASSPPETDYNEQFF
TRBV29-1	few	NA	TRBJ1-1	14	TGCAGCGTCCGAATCCGGACAGTGAACACTGAAGCTTTCTTT	CSVRIRTVNTEAFF
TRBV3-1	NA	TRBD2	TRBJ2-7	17	TGTGCCAGCAGCGCTGGACTAGCGGGAGGGTCCTCCTACGAGCAGTACTTC	CASSAGLAGGSSYEQYF
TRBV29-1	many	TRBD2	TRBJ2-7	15	TGCAGCGTTGAAGTCTCTCTAGCGGGAGTAAACGAGCAGTACTTC	CSVEVSLAGVNEQYF
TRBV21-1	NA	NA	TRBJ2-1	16	TGTGCCAGCAGCAAAGAAGGACTAGCGGGAGCGGATGAGCAGTTCTTC	CASSKEGLAGADEQFF
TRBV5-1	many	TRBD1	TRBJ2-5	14	TGCGCCAGCAGCACCGGACAGGAGGACATGGCCCAGTACTTC	CASSTGQEDMAQYF
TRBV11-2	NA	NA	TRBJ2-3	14	TGTGCCAGCAGCTTAGAGTTAGTGGGAGATACGCAGTATTTT	CASSLELVGDTQYF
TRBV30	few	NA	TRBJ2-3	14	TGTGCCTGGAGTGCAACCGGGACTTCAGATACGCAGTATTTT	CAWSATGTSDTQYF
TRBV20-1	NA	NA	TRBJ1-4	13	TGCAGTGCTGGGCTGGTTGGGGCAGAAAAACTGTTTTTT	CSAGLVGAEKLFF
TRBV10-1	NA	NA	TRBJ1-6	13	TGCGCCAGCAGTGAGACCCTCCTTGGGCCCCTCCACTTT	CASSETLLGPLHF
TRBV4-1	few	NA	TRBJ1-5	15	TGCGCCAGCAGCCAAGATGTAGCGGGCAATCAGCCCCAGCATTTT	CASSQDVAGNQPQHF
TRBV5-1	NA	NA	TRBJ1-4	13	TGCGCCAGCAGCTTGTCAGGGAAGGAAAAACTGTTTTTT	CASSLSGKEKLFF
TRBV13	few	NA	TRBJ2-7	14	TGTGCCAGCACCCTCAGGGCTGGGGACCACGAGCAGTACTTC	CASTLRAGDHEQYF
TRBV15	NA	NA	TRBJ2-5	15	TGTGCCACCAGCCTCCCGACAGCCGCCCAAGAGACCCAGTACTTC	CATSLPTAAQETQYF
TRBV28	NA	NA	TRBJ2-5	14	TGTGCCAGCAGGTTGGATCGGGGGGCAGAGACCCAGTACTTC	CASRLDRGAETQYF
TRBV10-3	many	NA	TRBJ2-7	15	TGTGCCATCAGTGAGAGGGGGGATAGCTCCTACGAGCAGTACTTC	CAISERGDSSYEQYF
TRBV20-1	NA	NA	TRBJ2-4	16	TGCAGTGCTAGAGATCTGGTAGCCTTAGCCAAAAACATTCAGTACTTC	CSARDLVALAKNIQYF
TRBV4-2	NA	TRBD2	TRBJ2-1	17	TGTGCCAGCAGCCAAGAGACTAGCGGGGGGTATGCCAATGAGCAGTTCTTC	CASSQETSGGYANEQFF
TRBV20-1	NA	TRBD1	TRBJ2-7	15	TGCAGTGCTAGAAAGGGGACAGGGGGCTTCGGCGAGCAGTACTTC	CSARKGTGGFGEQYF
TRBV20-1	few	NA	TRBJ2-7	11	TGCAGTGCCCACTTTTATGGGCGGCAGTACTTC	CSAHFYGRQYF